What follows are 19 T cell receptor beta chains derived from one specimen sequenced in a study of identical twins. Using its own MiXCR run on the 5' RACE reads, TCRdb lists one record per CDR3 protein. The sample has 150,000 or so distinct CDR3 sequences, under 4.5% seen once; the top ten hold more than 6.5%. The sample taken for sequencing was memory T cells sorted from blood. The receptors originated from a man between 18 and 35 years old in good health.

The sample holds a few counts of this clonotype. Just one base apart from a much larger clone, this may be a read error. V and J are TRBV3-1 and TRBJ2-7, with D possibly matching TRBD2 (6 bases). This CDR3 is built from 13 residues. Trimming pared 1 base from V and 4 bases from J, leaving 8 bases between. Per germline, CDR1 LGHDT and CDR2 YNNKEL (reference sequence). In nucleotides, the CDR3 is TGTGCCAGCAGCCAAGGACTAGTTTACGAGCAGTACTTC. Its translation is CASSQGLVYEQYF.

Ten or more counts support this clonotype. This chain joins TRBV6-2 or TRBV6-3 and TRBJ2-1; 9 nucleotides align to TRBD2. The CDR3 runs 17 residues. The trim removed 2 bases at V and 1 base at J, leaving 6 bases unmatched. In germline, CDR1 is MNHEY, CDR2 SVGEGT. Here the CDR3 DNA reads TGTGCCAGCAGTTACCGGGCTAGCGGGAAATCCTACAATGAGCAGTTCTTC. Amino acid sequence: CASSYRASGKSYNEQFF.

This clonotype has a count of ten or more. This chain links TRBV10-3 with TRBJ1-1; D ambiguous. Germline V gene data show CDR1 as ENHRY and CDR2 as SYGVKD. V was shortened by 3 bases and J by 7 bases, with 18 bases between the two germline ends. The CDR3 is 15 residues long. DNA for the CDR3: TGTGCCATCAGTGAAAAGTCTTCCGCCGGTGGTGAAGCTTTCTTT. Protein product: CAISEKSSAGGEAFF.

This clonotype has at least ten counts. J is TRBJ2-1 and V is TRBV4-3; 10 nucleotides align to TRBD2. The V gene's germline CDR1 is LGHNA and CDR2 YSLEER. The junction had 10 bases not matched to a gene; V was cut back by 4 bases and J by 10 bases. CDR3 length: 15 amino acids. In DNA form, the CDR3 reads TGCGCCAGCAGCCCCTCGCTAGCGGGAGTTCAAGAGCAGTTCTTC. This sequence encodes CASSPSLAGVQEQFF.

Many counts were recorded for this clonotype. The rearrangement uses TRBV3-1 and TRBJ2-3; D is uncertain. The germline V and J ends were trimmed by 2 bases and 4 bases, with 4 bases remaining between them. Germline CDR1 reads LGHDT; CDR2 reads YNNKEL (reference sequence). This CDR3 comprises 12 residues. The CDR3 coding sequence is TGTGCCAGCAGCCAATCGGCAGATACGCAGTATTTT. It yields the protein CASSQSADTQYF.

This clonotype occurred many times. The chain is built from TRBV20-1 and TRBJ2-1; 14 bases are a match to TRBD2. The CDR3 totals 17 residues. The trim removed 3 bases at V and 8 bases at J, leaving 12 bases unmatched. Germline values: CDR1 DFQATT, CDR2 SNEGSKA (reference sequence). CDR3 coding DNA: TGCAGTGCTAGGGGACTAGCGGGAGTTTCTGTTCGTGATGAGCAGTTCTTC. Encoded protein: CSARGLAGVSVRDEQFF.

At least ten counts were recorded for this clonotype. CDR3 region: CSTLGGDVGFEQYF. CDR3 bases: TGCAGCACCTTAGGGGGGGACGTAGGGTTTGAGCAGTACTTC. The chain links TRBV29-1 to TRBJ2-7; D possibly corresponds to TRBD2 (7 bases). The CDR3 length is 14 residues. V dropped 8 bases and J dropped 7 bases, with 24 bases sitting between them. Germline V gene sequence: CDR1 SQVTM, CDR2 ANQGSEA.

Notes on this clonotype: The CDR3 carries no conserved terminal phenylalanine or tryptophan, so it likely arises from a read error. The CDR3 DNA is TGTGCCAGCAGCGTAGAAGGCTACGTCGGGAGGAGTAGCTCCTACAATGAGCAGTTCTGC. Translation: CASSVEGYVGRSSSYNEQFC. V and J are TRBV9 and TRBJ2-1; 7 positions agree with TRBD2. V trimming: 0 bases; J trimming: 0 bases; junction bases outside the gene matches: 15. CDR3 length equals 20 residues. Germline CDR1 SGDLS, CDR2 YYNGEE.

This clonotype showed up many times. The chain combines TRBV11-3 with TRBJ2-2; 8 nucleotides match TRBD2. V lost 3 bases to trimming and J lost 7 bases; unmatched junction nucleotides: 4. This CDR3 spans 14 amino acids. Germline V lookup: CDR1 SGHNT, CDR2 YENEEA. The CDR3: CASSFLAGGGELFF. The CDR3 DNA reads as TGTGCCAGCAGCTTTCTAGCGGGCGGCGGGGAGCTGTTTTTT. Together with reference TRBV11-3 and TRBJ2-2, the CDR3 gives the full variable domain: EAGVVQSPRYKIIEKKQPVAFWCNPISGHNTLYWYLQNLGQGPELLIRYENEEAVDDSQLPKDRFSAERLKGVDSTLKIQPAELGDSAVYLCASSFLAGGGELFFGEGSRLTVL.

This clonotype was seen ten or more times. The V call is TRBV12-3 or TRBV12-4, the J call TRBJ2-3; 8 bases agree with TRBD1. V lost 5 bases, J lost 14 bases, and 9 bases stayed unmatched. This CDR3 contains 12 residues. This CDR3 reads CASSHTGTGPYF. The CDR3, as DNA: TGTGCCAGCAGTCACACCGGGACAGGACCGTATTTT.

The sample holds many counts of this clonotype. This rearrangement joins TRBV7-3 to TRBJ2-2; 8 positions agree with TRBD1. Germline-derived CDR1 and CDR2 are SGHTA and FQGTGA. The CDR3 contains 17 residues. Losses at the gene ends were 5 bases for V and 3 bases for J; bases not matched to a gene: 11. CDR3 amino acids: CASSPPGQGPYTGELFF. Written as DNA, the CDR3 is TGTGCCAGCAGCCCCCCCGGACAGGGCCCTTACACCGGGGAGCTGTTTTTT.

In its sample, this clonotype was seen many times. The genes are TRBV28 and TRBJ2-7; perhaps D is TRBD1 or TRBD2 (5 bases each). This CDR3 is built from 13 residues. CDR1 MDHEN and CDR2 SYDVKM come from the germline V gene. Between the trimmed V and J ends, which lost 6 bases and 7 bases, there was a span of 16 bases. The CDR3 coding sequence is TGTGCCAGCAGCTCCGCTTCGTGGGGGGAGCAGTACTTC. This codes for CASSSASWGEQYF.

This clonotype has a count of ten or more. V gene TRBV6-5 combines with J gene TRBJ2-4; no clear D. V was clipped by 3 bases and J by 0 bases, with 9 bases between them. Germline V gives CDR1 MNHEY, CDR2 SVGAGI. The CDR3 totals 15 residues. CDR3 bases: TGTGCCAGCAGTTATGCCCCGCTAGCCAAAAACATTCAGTACTTC. This translates into CASSYAPLAKNIQYF.

At least ten counts were recorded for this clonotype. The rearrangement links TRBV20-1 to TRBJ1-1; TRBD1 aligns across 8 bases. J gave up 3 bases and V 6 bases, and 9 bases lay outside the gene matches. The CDR3 is 14 residues long. CDR1 and CDR2 from the germline V gene are DFQATT and SNEGSKA (reference sequence). The DNA of the CDR3 is TGCAGTGCGAAGCACGGACAGGGTTACACTGAAGCTTTCTTT. Translation: CSAKHGQGYTEAFF.

This clonotype was seen ten or more times. This rearrangement joins TRBV29-1 to TRBJ2-1; D gene uncertain. Germline V gives CDR1 SQVTM, CDR2 ANQGSEA. Trimming took 5 bases from V and 7 from J, leaving 6 bases between them. The CDR3 totals 10 residues. CDR3: CSVFENEQFF. CDR3 sequence (DNA): TGCAGCGTTTTTGAGAATGAGCAGTTCTTC.

This clonotype was found many times. The chain has TRBV5-1 and TRBJ2-2; 9 bases are shared with TRBD2. Germline V gives CDR1 SGHRS, CDR2 YFSETQ. V shed 7 bases, J shed 0 bases, and the junction held 1 base outside the gene matches. The CDR3 loop spans 14 amino acids. The CDR3 nucleotides are TGCGCCAGCCAGCGGGAGGCGAACACCGGGGAGCTGTTTTTT. It codes for CASQREANTGELFF.

This clonotype has ten or more counts. This chain connects TRBV29-1 to TRBJ1-2, with TRBD1 identical over 8 bases. The germline V gene has CDR1 SQVTM and CDR2 ANQGSEA. This CDR3 has 13 residues. With 7 bases clipped from V and 7 bases from J, the junction kept 11 bases outside the gene matches. The CDR3, as DNA: TGCAGCGGACGGACAGGGTTTTTGGGTGGCTACACCTTC. This sequence encodes CSGRTGFLGGYTF.

In its sample, this clonotype was seen many times. The chain is built from TRBV5-1 and TRBJ1-4; D gene ambiguous. The CDR3 is 16 residues long. The V end was cut by 4 bases, the J end by 6 bases, with 19 bases between. Germline assignment: CDR1 SGHRS and CDR2 YFSETQ. CDR3 loop: CASSPEVRFGYEKLFF. The CDR3 bases are TGCGCCAGCAGCCCGGAGGTACGATTTGGCTATGAAAAACTGTTTTTT.

In its sample, this clonotype was seen many times. This rearrangement joins TRBV6-2 or TRBV6-3 to TRBJ2-7, with TRBD2 matching over 13 bases. The CDR3 length is 15 residues. Germline CDR1 MNHEY, CDR2 SVGEGT. V shed 6 bases, J shed 3 bases, and the junction held 5 bases outside the gene matches. Here the CDR3 reads CASSRRTSGSYEQYV. Written as DNA, the CDR3 is TGTGCCAGCAGCCGACGGACTAGCGGGAGCTACGAGCAGTACGTC.